Presented here are 25 T cell receptor beta chains from one specimen sequenced in a study of tumor-infiltrating lymphocytes in primary liver carcinoma. A constant-region primer primed TCR beta cDNA synthesis from roughly 500 ng of total RNA. For TCR beta, libraries were produced by three nested multiplex PCR rounds using slightly modified ARM-PCR. Researchers ran the first two PCR rounds for 9 to 10 cycles each with TRBV1-TRBV30 forward primers and a C-beta reverse primer. TCRdb fed the multiplex PCR reads into MiXCR, producing one record per CDR3 protein. The sample comprises approximately 320,000 distinct CDR3 sequences, around 50% of which are singletons, and over 15% rests with the top ten. The authors took blood RNA from unsorted whole blood and also extracted germline DNA. The sequencing input was peripheral blood. These receptors were taken from a woman aged 25 to 39 with primary liver carcinoma and hepatitis B virus infection.

This sequence joins TRBV6-4 and TRBJ2-2, with TRBD2 identical over 13 bases. The germline V gene encodes CDR1 MRHNA and CDR2 SNTAGT. This CDR3 spans 16 amino acids. V was clipped by 3 bases and J by 6 bases; unmatched bases: 4. The CDR3 sequence: CASSERLAGGAGELFF. Here the CDR3 DNA reads TGTGCCAGCAGTGAGCGACTAGCGGGAGGCGCCGGGGAGCTGTTTTTT.

Concerning this clonotype: A read error may explain this, as a much larger clone is one base away. The gene calls are TRBV6-5 and TRBJ2-1; D remains unclear. The germline V gene has CDR1 MNHEY and CDR2 SVGAGI. Trimming removed 0 bases at V and 8 bases at J, with 20 bases between. The CDR3 length is 17 residues. CDR3 amino acids: CASSYSSRSIKPHEQFF. Here the CDR3 DNA reads TGTGCCAGCAGTTACTCGTCGCGAAGCATCAAGCCCCATGAGCAGTTCTTC.

This clonotype was recorded many times. The chain joins TRBV12-3 or TRBV12-4 to TRBJ1-1; TRBD1 matches at 7 bases. The V gene end was trimmed by 6 bases and the J gene end by 5 bases; junction bases not matched to a gene: 12. This CDR3 is 15 amino acids long. CDR3 sequence: CASSSSDRVGTEAFF. CDR3 DNA sequence: TGTGCCAGCAGCTCCTCTGACAGGGTTGGGACTGAAGCTTTCTTT.

Points on this clonotype: The CDR3 carries no conserved terminal phenylalanine or tryptophan, so it likely arises from a read error. The chain uses TRBV12-3 or TRBV12-4 and TRBJ1-1, with a weak D call TRBD1 (6 bases). The CDR3 totals 16 residues. Trimming cost V 5 bases and J 2 bases, with 18 bases left between them. The CDR3 region has the DNA TGTGCCAGCAGTCCACGGAGGGGGTATTTTAACACTGAAGCTTTCTCT. This sequence encodes CASSPRRGYFNTEAFS.

CDR3 loop: CATSDLRSGTFSYNEQFF. In nucleotides, the CDR3 is TGTGCCACCAGTGATTTGCGCTCCGGGACTTTCTCCTACAATGAGCAGTTCTTC. J is TRBJ2-1 and V is TRBV24-1, with a weak D call TRBD2 (6 bases). V lost 0 bases and J 0 bases, leaving 14 bases between the germline ends. The CDR3 has 18 amino acids. Germline V gene data show CDR1 as KGHDR and CDR2 as SFDVKD.

Of note for this clonotype: A read error may explain this, as a much larger clone is one base away. In DNA form, the CDR3 reads TGTGCCAGCACCACCAGGGTAGGGGAAACTTTCTTT. This translates into CASTTRVGETFF. The rearrangement joins TRBV6-5 to TRBJ1-1, with D perhaps TRBD1 (5 bases). Trimming left V 7 bases short and J 12 bases short, with 18 bases between. Germline V gene sequence: CDR1 MNHEY, CDR2 SVGAGI. This CDR3 is 12 amino acids long.

The genes are TRBV4-3 and TRBJ2-3; D possibly corresponds to TRBD2 (5 bases). Germline-derived CDR1 and CDR2 are LGHNA and YSLEER. This CDR3 contains 17 residues. V was clipped by 2 bases and J by 0 bases, with 15 bases between them. The CDR3 region has the DNA TGCGCCAGCAGCCAATGTGTAACGGGATCCAGCACAGATACGCAGTATTTT. Amino acid sequence: CASSQCVTGSSTDTQYF.

The V gene is TRBV5-5, the J gene TRBJ1-1; D gene uncertain. Germline CDR1 SGHKS, CDR2 YYEKEE (reference sequence). There are 14 residues in the CDR3. V lost 3 bases to trimming and J lost 4 bases, with 13 bases between them. The CDR3 DNA is TGTGCCAGCAGCTCCTTTCTTGAAGGCACTGAAGCTTTCTTT. This gives the protein CASSSFLEGTEAFF. Using reference TRBV5-5 and TRBJ1-1 for the parts outside the CDR3, the full variable domain is DAGVTQSPTHLIKTRGQQVTLRCSPISGHKSVSWYQQVLGQGPQFIFQYYEKEERGRGNFPDRFSARQFPNYSSELNVNALLLGDSALYLCASSSFLEGTEAFFGQGTRLTVV.

This clonotype has only a few counts. The chain combines TRBV14 with TRBJ2-5; 7 bases match TRBD1. From germline, CDR1 is SGHDN and CDR2 FVKESK. The ends lost 4 bases at V and 2 bases at J; junction bases unmatched: 7. The CDR3 has 15 amino acids. CDR3 DNA: TGTGCCAGCAGCCCAGCTCGGGGACAGCAAGAGACCCAGTACTTC. Amino acid sequence: CASSPARGQQETQYF.

As regards this clonotype: A read error may explain this, as a much larger clone is one base away. This chain joins TRBV4-2 and TRBJ2-2; 7 bases map to TRBD2. The CDR3 sequence is 15 residues long. The germline V gene has CDR1 LGHNA and CDR2 YNFKEQ. The CDR3 DNA follows: TGTGCCGGCAGCCAACGCCTAGCGGCCACCGGGGAGCTGTTTTTT. Protein: CAGSQRLAATGELFF.

This rearrangement joins TRBV29-1 to TRBJ1-2; TRBD1 is a possible D gene (6 bases). The CDR3 has 13 residues. V was clipped by 3 bases and J by 11 bases, with 19 bases between them. From germline, CDR1 is SQVTM and CDR2 ANQGSEA. Here the CDR3 DNA reads TGCAGCGTTGAGCAGGGGAAGGGAGGCCTGTACACCTTC. This codes for CSVEQGKGGLYTF. The entire variable domain, with the rest obtained from reference TRBV29-1 and TRBJ1-2, is as follows: SAVISQKPSRDICQRGTSLTIQCQVDSQVTMMFWYRQQPGQSLTLIATANQGSEATYESGFVIDKFPISRPNLTFSTLTVSNMSPEDSSIYLCSVEQGKGGLYTFGSGTRLTVV.

This clonotype was picked up many times. The chain uses TRBV11-2 and TRBJ2-5, with D unclear. This CDR3 contains 11 residues. Trimming left V 4 bases short and J 4 bases short, with 4 bases between. Per the germline V gene, CDR1 is SGHAT and CDR2 is FQNNGV. The CDR3, as DNA: TGTGCCAGCAGCTCGACAGAGACCCAGTACTTC. It codes for CASSSTETQYF.

Concerning this clonotype: With a much larger clone just one base away, this may be a read error. The conserved final phenylalanine or tryptophan is absent from the CDR3, which likely points to a read error. V gene TRBV12-3 or TRBV12-4 combines with J gene TRBJ1-6; D remains unclear. This CDR3 has 14 residues. V was pared by 4 bases and J by 3 bases, with 7 bases between. The CDR3: CASSSPVYNSPLHY. CDR3 DNA: TGTGCCAGCAGTTCGCCAGTCTATAATTCACCCCTCCACTAT.

Worth noting for this clonotype: One base away lies a much larger clone, so this may be a sequencing read error. The chain couples TRBV29-1 to TRBJ2-1; the D gene is possibly TRBD1 (5 bases). The CDR3 has 14 amino acids. CDR1 and CDR2 (germline): SQVTM, ANQGSEA. Trimming took 7 bases from V and 3 from J, leaving 16 bases between them. The CDR3 DNA reads as TGCAGCGGACAGAAGGGGCAGGTCTACAATGAGCAGTTCTTC. Translating it yields CSGQKGQVYNEQFF.

This clonotype has only a few counts. The rearrangement uses TRBV5-4 and TRBJ2-3; D is possibly TRBD1 or TRBD2 (6 bases each). V was shortened by 4 bases and J by 4 bases, with 10 bases between the two germline ends. Germline-derived CDR1 and CDR2 are SGHNT and YYREEE (reference sequence). CDR3 length: 13 residues. Here the CDR3 reads CASSRGRADTQYF. DNA for the CDR3: TGTGCCAGCAGCCGGGGGCGCGCAGATACGCAGTATTTT.

This clonotype came up a few times. V is TRBV7-8 and J is TRBJ2-3; 10 bases fit TRBD2. The germline V gene encodes CDR1 SGHVS and CDR2 FQNEAQ. The CDR3 has 16 residues. Trimming removed 5 bases from V and 0 bases from J; junction bases left unmatched: 5. Written as DNA, the CDR3 is TGTGCCAGCAGCCGCCTAGCGGGAGAGAGCACAGATACGCAGTATTTT. Its translation is CASSRLAGESTDTQYF.

This chain links TRBV11-2 with TRBJ2-7; possibly TRBD2 for D (5 bases). The CDR3 is 13 residues long. The V end lost 7 bases, the J end lost 5 bases, and 15 bases lay between the germline ends. The germline V gene encodes CDR1 SGHAT and CDR2 FQNNGV. The CDR3 nucleotides read TGTGCCAGCAATTTCCCAGGAGGCAACGAGCAGTACTTC. Protein sequence: CASNFPGGNEQYF. Full variable domain (remainder filled in from reference TRBV11-2 and TRBJ2-7): EAGVAQSPRYKIIEKRQSVAFWCNPISGHATLYWYQQILGQGPKLLIQFQNNGVVDDSQLPKDRFSAERLKGVDSTLKIQPAKLEDSAVYLCASNFPGGNEQYFGPGTRLTVT.

This clonotype was counted at least ten times. Sequence at one end of the junction differs from germline and may be a read error. The chain recombines TRBV5-5 with TRBJ1-2; D gene ambiguous. This CDR3 contains 14 residues. Germline CDR1 reads SGHKS; CDR2 reads YYEKEE (reference sequence). CDR3 bases: TGCGCCAGCAGCCAAGGTCCGGTAGAGTATGGCTACACCTTC. Amino acid sequence: CASSQGPVEYGYTF.

The rearrangement links TRBV12-3 or TRBV12-4 to TRBJ2-5; 11 nucleotides line up with TRBD2. The J call may be wrong; the DNA end is better matched by TRBJ2-7. This CDR3 is built from 15 residues. The CDR3 nucleotides are TGTGCCAGCAGGTTCGGGACTAGCGGCTCCTACGAGCAGTACTTC. As protein: CASRFGTSGSYEQYF.

A remark on this clonotype: A much more abundant neighbour one base away suggests this may be a read error. This rearrangement joins TRBV6-5 to TRBJ1-6; unclear D gene. The CDR3 length is 14 residues. Germline V gene sequence: CDR1 MNHEY, CDR2 SVGAGI. CDR3 amino acids: CASSYSIGDSPPHF. The CDR3 DNA reads TGTGCCAGCAGTTACTCGATCGGGGATTCACCCCCCCACTTT.

On this clonotype itself: In this CDR3 the conserved last residue, phenylalanine or tryptophan, is missing, so a read error is likely. The DNA is left out, because the CDR3 cannot be placed on it with certainty; the CDR3 is given as TCRdb lists it. The genes are TRBV21-1 and TRBJ1-5. TRBV21-1 is an annotated pseudogene. The CDR3 region is 10 residues in length, termini included. CDR3 region: CASIGQPQHI.

This chain uses TRBV7-9 with TRBJ1-3, with 7 bases that match TRBD1. CDR3 length: 16 residues. V gave up 1 base and J gave up 0 bases; unmatched junction bases: 3. CDR1 and CDR2 (germline): SEHNR, FQNEAQ (reference sequence). The CDR3 protein is CASSLVGTASGNTIYF. Here the CDR3 DNA reads TGTGCCAGCAGCTTAGTGGGGACAGCCTCTGGAAACACCATATATTTT.

This clonotype turned up a few times. This chain joins TRBV29-1 and TRBJ1-2; 8 bases are shared with TRBD1. V lost 4 bases to trimming and J lost 6 bases; unmatched junction nucleotides: 10. Germline V gene lookup returns CDR1 SQVTM and CDR2 ANQGSEA. The CDR3 extends over 14 amino acids. CDR3 in amino acids: CSVVDREFRDGYTF. In DNA form, the CDR3 reads TGCAGCGTTGTGGACAGGGAGTTTAGGGATGGCTACACCTTC.

V is TRBV19 and J is TRBJ1-5, with 10 bases matching TRBD1. Germline V gene lookup returns CDR1 LNHDA and CDR2 SQIVND (reference sequence). V lost 7 bases to trimming and J lost 4 bases; unmatched junction nucleotides: 7. CDR3 length: 15 amino acids. The CDR3, as DNA: TGTGCCAGTACCTGGGGACAGGGGAGTAATCAGCCCCAGCATTTT. This gives the protein CASTWGQGSNQPQHF.

This clonotype showed up just a few times. The CDR3 region has the DNA TGTGCCTGGAGTTTTCAGTTCCTCGGGCAGCCCCAGCATTTT. Translating gives CAWSFQFLGQPQHF. The chain employs TRBV30 and TRBJ1-5; D unclear. This CDR3 has 14 amino acids. Trimming stripped 2 bases from V and 7 bases from J, with 15 bases between. In germline, CDR1 is GTSNPN, CDR2 SVGIG (reference sequence).